The 19 T cell receptor beta chains presented below share a single source sample, sequenced in a study of blood T cell repertoires in COVID-19. Repertoires were generated with immunoSEQ multiplex PCR, while TCRdb's copy carries only in-frame clones and drops some. This table has under 250,000 clones, about 80% appearing once. What was sequenced was peripheral blood. The source of these receptors is a man aged 25 to 40 who had recovered from COVID-19.

The chain employs TRBV6-5 and TRBJ2-5; the match to TRBD1 covers 7 bases. The CDR3 has 15 amino acids. V was clipped by 1 base and J by 5 bases; unmatched bases: 7. Per germline, CDR1 MNHEY and CDR2 SVGAGI. Here the CDR3 DNA reads TGTGCCAGCAGTTACTACACGGCCAGGGGGGAGACCCAGTACTTC. Its protein is CASSYYTARGETQYF.

V and J are TRBV18 and TRBJ1-5, with no clear D. The CDR3 runs to 15 residues. V was clipped by 1 base and J by 0 bases, with 7 bases between them. CDR1 and CDR2 from the germline V gene are KGHSH and LQKENI. The CDR3 is CASSPQHTSNQPQHF. The CDR3 DNA follows: TGTGCCAGCTCACCACAACATACTAGCAATCAGCCCCAGCATTTT.

The chain employs TRBV2 and TRBJ1-6; D gene unclear. Between the trimmed V and J ends, which lost 5 bases and 5 bases, there was a span of 4 bases. The germline V gene encodes CDR1 SNHLY and CDR2 FYNNEI. This CDR3 is 12 amino acids long. In nucleotides, the CDR3 is TGTGCCAGCAGTCCTAATAATTCACCCCTCCACTTT. The encoded protein is CASSPNNSPLHF.

The chain has TRBV3-1 (or the pseudogene TRBV3-2) and TRBJ2-1; weak D call: TRBD2 (7 bases). From germline, CDR1 is LGHDT and CDR2 YNNKEL (reference sequence). With 2 bases removed from V and 9 bases from J, the gap between germline ends came to 14 bases. The length of the CDR3 is 14 residues. CDR3 region: CASSQRGAPGEQFF. The CDR3 DNA sequence: TGTGCCAGCAGCCAACGGGGGGCGCCGGGTGAGCAGTTCTTC.

This rearrangement joins TRBV5-6 to TRBJ1-2; unclear D gene. V lost 6 bases, J lost 8 bases, and 17 bases lay in between. Germline V gives CDR1 SGHDT, CDR2 YYEEEE. The CDR3 has 13 amino acids. The CDR3: CASTIGRVQGYTF. CDR3 coding DNA: TGTGCCAGCACTATAGGGAGGGTGCAAGGCTACACCTTC.

The gene calls are TRBV7-9 and TRBJ1-2; possible D gene TRBD1, 5 bases. The germline V gene encodes CDR1 SEHNR and CDR2 FQNEAQ (reference sequence). The CDR3 loop spans 14 amino acids. Between the trimmed V and J ends, which lost 4 bases and 7 bases, there was a span of 16 bases. CDR3 loop: CASSSEAPGFGYTF. The DNA of the CDR3 is TGTGCCAGCAGCTCAGAGGCGCCAGGGTTTGGCTACACCTTC.

This clone was detected only once. V is TRBV9 and J is TRBJ2-5, with D perhaps TRBD1 (5 bases). The CDR3 totals 15 residues. The germline V gene encodes CDR1 SGDLS and CDR2 YYNGEE. Trimming took off 4 bases at V and 2 bases at J, with 15 bases between the two ends. The CDR3 nucleotides read TGTGCCAGCAGCTCAATGGCAGGGTGGCAAGAGACCCAGTACTTC. Its translation is CASSSMAGWQETQYF.

The rearrangement joins TRBV14 to TRBJ1-2, with 9 bases lining up with TRBD1. CDR1 and CDR2 from the germline V gene are SGHDN and FVKESK. The CDR3 totals 14 residues. Trimming took 1 base from V and 8 from J; bases not matched to a gene: 5. The CDR3 nucleotides read TGTGCCAGCAGCCAAGGGACAGGGGCTCTCGGCTACACCTTC. Amino acids: CASSQGTGALGYTF.

The genes are TRBV7-9 and TRBJ1-1; no firm D call. V was trimmed by 7 bases and J by 0 bases, leaving 12 bases between them. There are 14 residues in the CDR3. From germline, CDR1 is SEHNR and CDR2 FQNEAQ (reference sequence). For the CDR3, the DNA is TGTGCCAGCATCCCCCCCCAGGTGAACACTGAAGCTTTCTTT. Encoded protein: CASIPPQVNTEAFF.

This chain connects TRBV7-6 to TRBJ2-2; D is unresolved. The length of the CDR3 is 13 residues. V lost 7 bases, J lost 9 bases, and 15 bases lay in between. Germline V CDR1 and CDR2: SGHVS, FNYEAQ. This chain's CDR3 is CASTPLLRRELFF. The CDR3 nucleotides read TGTGCCAGCACCCCGCTACTGCGAAGGGAGCTGTTTTTT.

This clone appeared a single time. V gene TRBV18 combines with J gene TRBJ2-1, with 9 bases fitting TRBD1. Germline CDR1 and CDR2: KGHSH and LQKENI. J lost 9 bases, V lost 4 bases, and 7 bases had no gene match. The CDR3 consists of 14 residues. The DNA for the CDR3 is TGTGCCAGCTCACAGCGGGACAGGGCGATTGAGCAGTTCTTC. The encoded protein is CASSQRDRAIEQFF.

V usage is TRBV12-3 or TRBV12-4 and J usage is TRBJ2-1; D is ambiguous. The CDR3 has 11 amino acids. Trimming cost V 6 bases and J 8 bases, with 8 bases left between them. In DNA form, the CDR3 reads TGTGCCAGCAGCAACAGTTATGAGCAGTTCTTC. This codes for CASSNSYEQFF.

The gene calls are TRBV5-1 and TRBJ1-1; maybe TRBD1 (5 bases). The CDR3 contains 15 residues. Germline CDR1 is SGHRS and CDR2 is YFSETQ. V was trimmed by 7 bases and J by 3 bases, leaving 19 bases between them. The CDR3 sequence: CASGGAGNRDTEAFF. The CDR3 DNA reads TGCGCCAGCGGAGGGGCAGGTAACCGGGACACTGAAGCTTTCTTT.

This sequence joins TRBV3-1 (or the pseudogene TRBV3-2) and TRBJ1-1; 7 bases align to TRBD1. Germline lookup yields CDR1 LGHDT and CDR2 YNNKEL (reference sequence). V shed 1 base, J shed 2 bases, and the junction held 4 bases outside the gene matches. CDR3 size: 15 residues. CDR3 sequence (DNA): TGTGCCAGCAGCCAAGCAGGAGGGGGCAACACTGAAGCTTTCTTT. It specifies CASSQAGGGNTEAFF.

The J gene is TRBJ1-6, the V gene TRBV6-2 or TRBV6-3, with D maybe TRBD1 (5 bases). The germline V gene has CDR1 MNHEY and CDR2 SVGEGT. V shed 5 bases and J shed 5 bases, with 13 bases lying between them. The CDR3 extends over 15 amino acids. In DNA form, the CDR3 reads TGTGCCAGCAGTACCACCAGGGCCGATAATTCACCCCTCCACTTT. Translated, it gives CASSTTRADNSPLHF.

This clone was picked up one time. V and J are TRBV7-6 and TRBJ2-3; 9 bases fit TRBD1. Looked up from germline, CDR1 is SGHVS and CDR2 is FNYEAQ. The CDR3 is 16 residues long. After removal of 4 bases from V and 5 bases from J, the junction contained 10 bases not matched to a gene. CDR3 coding DNA: TGTGCCAGCAGCTCTATCGTTGTGGACAGGGGAGATACGCAGTATTTT. Its protein is CASSSIVVDRGDTQYF.

V and J are TRBV12-5 and TRBJ2-7, with D perhaps TRBD1 (5 bases). The V end was cut by 0 bases, the J end by 5 bases, with 11 bases between. There are 14 residues in the CDR3. CDR1 is LGHNT, CDR2 FRNRAP, per germline. CDR3 coding DNA: TGTGCTAGTGGTTTGGTAGCCAGGGAACACGAGCAGTACTTC. Protein: CASGLVAREHEQYF.

The chain has TRBV4-2 and TRBJ1-5; D is uncertain. The length of the CDR3 is 17 residues. Germline values: CDR1 LGHNA, CDR2 YNFKEQ. V shed 1 base and J shed 6 bases, with 19 bases lying between them. DNA for the CDR3: TGTGCCAGCAGCCAAGGTGGGCTGGGAGGCGCGAGTCAGCCCCAGCATTTT. It is translated as CASSQGGLGGASQPQHF.

The chain links TRBV7-6 to TRBJ1-1; D uncertain. Trimming took 3 bases from V and 1 from J, leaving 6 bases between them. The CDR3 contains 13 residues. Germline V gene data show CDR1 as SGHVS and CDR2 as FNYEAQ. The CDR3 sequence is CASSFPGNTEAFF. The CDR3 DNA sequence: TGTGCCAGCAGCTTCCCAGGGAACACTGAAGCTTTCTTT.